Following are 29 T cell receptor beta chains from one sample sequenced in a study of blood T cell repertoires in COVID-19. Here immunoSEQ multiplex PCR was the method, and the copy in TCRdb shows in-frame clones only, minus some. The sample consists of under 400,000 clones, roughly nine tenths of them appearing once. The sequenced sample consisted of peripheral blood. The source is a woman aged 60-70 years with COVID-19, enrolled during active disease.

The chain employs TRBV6-5 and TRBJ1-1; 7 nucleotides line up with TRBD1. With 5 bases clipped from V and 0 bases from J, the junction kept 6 bases outside the gene matches. Per the germline V gene, CDR1 is MNHEY and CDR2 is SVGAGI. There are 15 residues in the CDR3. The DNA for the CDR3 is TGTGCCAGCAGTAGAGCCGGGACAGTGAACACTGAAGCTTTCTTT. It yields the protein CASSRAGTVNTEAFF.

This chain links TRBV2 with TRBJ2-5, with 14 bases matching TRBD2. The ends lost 6 bases at V and 10 bases at J; junction bases unmatched: 16. CDR1 and CDR2 from the germline V gene are SNHLY and FYNNEI. CDR3 length equals 17 residues. DNA of the CDR3: TGTGCCAGCAGATGGACTAGCGGGGGGCCATCTGGGGGGGACCAGTACTTC. Its translation: CASRWTSGGPSGGDQYF.

The chain uses TRBV10-1 and TRBJ1-3; 9 nucleotides match TRBD1. Losses at the gene ends were 8 bases for V and 1 base for J; bases not matched to a gene: 6. Germline-derived CDR1 and CDR2 are WNHNN and SYGVQD (reference sequence). The CDR3 length is 15 residues. CDR3 in DNA: TGCGCCAGCGGGGGACAGGGTCTTTCTGGAAACACCATATATTTT. Protein product: CASGGQGLSGNTIYF.

The chain joins TRBV5-1 to TRBJ1-1, with 8 bases matching TRBD1. J lost 1 base, V lost 5 bases, and 7 bases had no gene match. This CDR3 spans 15 amino acids. Germline V CDR1 and CDR2: SGHRS, YFSETQ. In nucleotides, the CDR3 is TGCGCCAGCAGTAACCGGACAGGGTCGAACACTGAAGCTTTCTTT. Translating it yields CASSNRTGSNTEAFF.

The V gene is TRBV7-3, the J gene TRBJ1-1; 8 bases line up with TRBD1. CDR3 length: 15 residues. Germline V gene lookup returns CDR1 SGHTA and CDR2 FQGTGA. Unmatched junction bases numbered 6, after V lost 5 bases and J lost 1 base. The CDR3 DNA sequence: TGTGCCAGCAGCCCAGGACAGGGAGGGAACACTGAAGCTTTCTTT. It yields the protein CASSPGQGGNTEAFF.

This chain joins TRBV7-2 and TRBJ2-2, with 9 nucleotides matching TRBD1. The CDR3 loop spans 14 amino acids. The ends lost 4 bases at V and 6 bases at J; junction bases unmatched: 3. Per germline, CDR1 SGHTA and CDR2 FQGNSA. The CDR3 sequence is CASSSHRGPGELFF. The CDR3 coding sequence is TGTGCCAGCAGCTCGCACAGGGGGCCCGGGGAGCTGTTTTTT.

The genes are TRBV7-9 and TRBJ1-1, with a tentative D call TRBD1 (5 bases). The CDR3 length is 13 residues. Germline CDR1 reads SEHNR; CDR2 reads FQNEAQ (reference sequence). Trimming cost V 5 bases and J 0 bases, with 7 bases left between them. The CDR3 loop is CASSRQLNTEAFF. The CDR3 coding sequence is TGTGCCAGCAGCCGACAGTTGAACACTGAAGCTTTCTTT.

The V gene is TRBV5-4, the J gene TRBJ1-6, with 9 bases identical to TRBD1. With V trimmed by 4 bases and J by 6 bases, 5 bases remained unmatched. The CDR3 runs to 15 residues. Germline assignment: CDR1 SGHNT and CDR2 YYREEE (reference sequence). The CDR3 nucleotides read TGTGCCAGCAGCCCCGGGGACAGGGTTAATTCACCCCTCCACTTT. This sequence encodes CASSPGDRVNSPLHF.

V gene TRBV7-2 combines with J gene TRBJ1-2; D is unresolved. This CDR3 region has 12 residues. Trimming took 4 bases from V and 6 from J, leaving 9 bases between them. Germline V gene lookup returns CDR1 SGHTA and CDR2 FQGNSA. The CDR3 DNA is TGTGCCAGCAGCTGGAGCGGCGATGGCTACACCTTC. Encoded protein: CASSWSGDGYTF.

The rearrangement uses TRBV6-5 and TRBJ1-5; possible D gene TRBD1, 6 bases. Trimming took 7 bases from V and 1 from J, leaving 11 bases between them. The CDR3 runs to 14 residues. From germline, CDR1 is MNHEY and CDR2 SVGAGI. The CDR3 is CASTGTSSNQPQHF. Here the CDR3 DNA reads TGTGCCAGCACCGGGACATCCAGCAATCAGCCCCAGCATTTT.

This rearrangement joins TRBV4-2 to TRBJ2-3; 14 positions match TRBD2. Trimming at V came to 2 bases and at J to 4 bases, leaving 5 bases not matched to a gene. This CDR3 is built from 17 residues. CDR1 is LGHNA, CDR2 YNFKEQ, per germline. CDR3 in DNA: TGTGCCAGCAGCCAAAGTGTGACTAGCGGGGGGGCAGATACGCAGTATTTT. Translating it yields CASSQSVTSGGADTQYF.

This chain uses TRBV3-1 (or the pseudogene TRBV3-2) with TRBJ2-1, with TRBD1 identical over 12 bases. The germline gives CDR1 LGHDT, CDR2 YNNKEL (reference sequence). The CDR3 totals 13 residues. The junction had 3 bases not matched to a gene; V was cut back by 6 bases and J by 9 bases. CDR3 in amino acids: CASRGQGAAEQFF. The CDR3 DNA is TGTGCCAGCAGGGGACAGGGGGCCGCTGAGCAGTTCTTC.

This chain links TRBV2 with TRBJ2-7, with a weak D call TRBD2 (6 bases). CDR3 size: 15 residues. The V end lost 8 bases, the J end lost 4 bases, and 21 bases lay between the germline ends. In germline, CDR1 is SNHLY, CDR2 FYNNEI. CDR3 protein: CASHGEAIPGYEQYF. DNA for the CDR3: TGTGCCAGCCATGGGGAGGCCATCCCAGGTTACGAGCAGTACTTC.

The chain recombines TRBV6-5 with TRBJ1-2; 11 bases agree with TRBD1. Germline assignment: CDR1 MNHEY and CDR2 SVGAGI. The CDR3 is 13 residues long. V was pared by 6 bases and J by 4 bases, with 1 base of the junction left unmatched. In DNA form, the CDR3 reads TGTGCCAGCAGGGACAGGGGGCCCTATGGCTACACCTTC. Encoded protein: CASRDRGPYGYTF.

The chain uses TRBV15 and TRBJ1-1, with D maybe TRBD1 (5 bases). The CDR3 loop spans 15 amino acids. V shed 6 bases and J shed 4 bases, with 18 bases lying between them. Germline V gene sequence: CDR1 LNHNV, CDR2 YYDKDF (reference sequence). CDR3 DNA sequence: TGTGCCACCAGTACCGGGTCCAGGGTGACCACTGAAGCTTTCTTT. Residues: CATSTGSRVTTEAFF.

The chain joins TRBV5-4 to TRBJ2-7; D gene unclear. V was trimmed by 1 base and J by 0 bases, leaving 5 bases between them. The CDR3 consists of 13 residues. The germline CDR1 and CDR2 sequences are SGHNT and YYREEE (reference sequence). CDR3 nucleotides: TGTGCCAGCAGCTTGCGGAGCTCCTACGAGCAGTACTTC. This gives the protein CASSLRSSYEQYF. Complete variable domain (other parts from reference TRBV5-4 and TRBJ2-7): ETGVTQSPTHLIKTRGQQVTLRCSSQSGHNTVSWYQQALGQGPQFIFQYYREEENGRGNFPPRFSGLQFPNYSSELNVNALELDDSALYLCASSLRSSYEQYFGPGTRLTVT.

V gene TRBV15 combines with J gene TRBJ2-5, with TRBD1 as a possible D gene (6 bases). V was clipped by 1 base and J by 5 bases, with 14 bases between them. The CDR3 sequence is 15 residues long. Germline CDR1 reads LNHNV; CDR2 reads YYDKDF (reference sequence). CDR3 DNA: TGTGCCACCAGCAGAGCCAGTCCAAGGGGGGAGACCCAGTACTTC. Protein: CATSRASPRGETQYF.

The chain has TRBV27 and TRBJ1-1; 8 nucleotides line up with TRBD1. The CDR3 sequence is 14 residues long. Germline V CDR1 and CDR2: MNHEY, SMNVEV (reference sequence). The V gene end was trimmed by 2 bases and the J gene end by 4 bases; junction bases not matched to a gene: 3. CDR3 loop: CASSLGQGVTEAFF. The CDR3 DNA reads TGTGCCAGCAGTTTAGGACAGGGCGTCACTGAAGCTTTCTTT.

The chain recombines TRBV5-8 with TRBJ2-2, with 8 bases aligning to TRBD2. Per the germline V gene, CDR1 is SGHTS and CDR2 is YDEGEE. The CDR3 is made up of 16 amino acids. J was trimmed by 0 bases and V by 2 bases; bases with no gene match: 3. CDR3 nucleotides: TGTGCCAGCAGCTTCCGCGGGGGGACGAACACCGGGGAGCTGTTTTTT. Encoded protein: CASSFRGGTNTGELFF.

The chain carries TRBV6-1 and TRBJ1-2; D is perhaps TRBD1 (6 bases). V lost 3 bases, J lost 0 bases, and 8 bases lay in between. Germline V CDR1 and CDR2: MNHNS, SASEGT. The CDR3 has 14 amino acids. CDR3 region: CASSEQGSNYGYTF. Written as DNA, the CDR3 is TGTGCCAGCAGTGAGCAGGGGTCTAACTATGGCTACACCTTC.

The V call is TRBV29-1, the J call TRBJ1-1; 9 bases fit TRBD1. Germline V gene sequence: CDR1 SQVTM, CDR2 ANQGSEA. This CDR3 has 13 amino acids. The junction had 5 bases not matched to a gene; V was cut back by 5 bases and J by 4 bases. CDR3 sequence: CSVMGQGFTEAFF. The DNA of the CDR3 is TGCAGCGTTATGGGACAGGGATTCACTGAAGCTTTCTTT.

This clone was counted only a few times. The chain has TRBV29-1 and TRBJ1-4, with 9 bases that match TRBD1. J gave up 6 bases and V 4 bases, and 6 bases lay outside the gene matches. The CDR3 is made up of 14 amino acids. Germline V CDR1 and CDR2: SQVTM, ANQGSEA. DNA for the CDR3: TGCAGCGTTGTTCGGGGACAGGGAGATGAAAAACTGTTTTTT. Translating gives CSVVRGQGDEKLFF.

V and J are TRBV7-9 and TRBJ2-7, with TRBD1 matching 7 bases. J gave up 5 bases and V 1 base, and 2 bases lay outside the gene matches. The germline CDR1 and CDR2 sequences are SEHNR and FQNEAQ (reference sequence). The CDR3 totals 13 residues. For the CDR3, the DNA is TGTGCCAGCAGCTTAGTAGGGGGCGACGAGCAGTACTTC. Protein product: CASSLVGGDEQYF.

The chain links TRBV5-1 to TRBJ2-4; 8 positions match TRBD2. Germline V CDR1 and CDR2: SGHRS, YFSETQ. This CDR3 spans 15 amino acids. V lost 0 bases and J lost 6; bases outside the gene matches: 5. This CDR3 reads CASSLDGGGLNIQYF. The CDR3 coding sequence is TGCGCCAGCAGCTTGGATGGCGGGGGGCTAAACATTCAGTACTTC.

This sequence joins TRBV28 and TRBJ2-5; D call uncertain. V dropped 6 bases and J dropped 0 bases, with 11 bases sitting between them. Per germline, CDR1 MDHEN and CDR2 SYDVKM. CDR3 length equals 14 residues. The CDR3 here is CASSKRQYQETQYF. The CDR3 DNA sequence: TGTGCCAGCAGCAAACGACAATACCAAGAGACCCAGTACTTC.

V usage is TRBV6-1 and J usage is TRBJ1-1; no clear D. This CDR3 contains 15 residues. CDR1 is MNHNS and CDR2 is SASEGT in the germline V gene. Trimming took 4 bases from V and 0 from J, leaving 12 bases between them. The CDR3 DNA sequence: TGTGCCAGCAGTGGAGCTGGGCTCATGAACACTGAAGCTTTCTTT. Translating it yields CASSGAGLMNTEAFF.

The rearrangement joins TRBV5-1 to TRBJ2-1; 11 bases map to TRBD1. Per the germline V gene, CDR1 is SGHRS and CDR2 is YFSETQ. After removal of 2 bases from V and 9 bases from J, the junction contained 10 bases not matched to a gene. This CDR3 region has 16 residues. The CDR3 nucleotides are TGCGCCAGCAGCTTCTTTGGACAGGGGGCTTTGGGTGAGCAGTTCTTC. As protein: CASSFFGQGALGEQFF.

The chain employs TRBV6-6 and TRBJ2-3; 8 bases agree with TRBD1. Germline V gene data show CDR1 as MNHNY and CDR2 as SVGAGI (reference sequence). The trim removed 6 bases at V and 3 bases at J, leaving 17 bases unmatched. CDR3 length equals 18 residues. The CDR3 region has the DNA TGTGCCAGCAGCCGAAGCGCCCCGGCAGGGGGCTGGACAGATACGCAGTATTTT. Translated, it gives CASSRSAPAGGWTDTQYF.

This clone occurred a few times. The chain couples TRBV6-6 to TRBJ1-1; D perhaps matches TRBD1 (5 bases). V was shortened by 7 bases and J by 0 bases, with 12 bases between the two germline ends. Germline assignment: CDR1 MNHNY and CDR2 SVGAGI (reference sequence). CDR3 size: 14 residues. This chain's CDR3 is CASITGLLNTEAFF. The DNA for the CDR3 is TGTGCCAGCATAACGGGACTGTTGAACACTGAAGCTTTCTTT.